This is a list of T cell receptor beta chains from one sample in a study of CD8 T cells in Susac syndrome. One entry per CDR3 protein, called by TCRdb with MiXCR from the immunoSEQ multiplex PCR reads. Here the sample spans 130,000 or so distinct CDR3 sequences, 75% to 90% being singletons. Sequencing was carried out using CD8+ T cells from PBMCs. The receptors were gathered from a human donor with multiple sclerosis. The CDR3 runs from the conserved cysteine through the conserved F or W. Fields, in order: D gene, clone size, J gene, V gene, CDR3 protein, CDR3 DNA. D genes are given only for firm matches. Not all rows give a size; the values are once, few, many and, for expanded clones, a class.

NA NA TRBJ1-5 TRBV9 CASSVGGSSGQPQHF TGTGCCAGCAGCGTAGGAGGGTCGTCCGGTCAGCCCCAGCATTTT
NA NA TRBJ2-1 TRBV20-1 CSASLVQDEQFF TGCAGTGCTAGCCTGGTCCAGGATGAGCAGTTCTTC
NA NA TRBJ1-4 TRBV4-1 CASSHPLRLINEKLFF TGCGCCAGCAGCCACCCCCTGAGGCTGATTAATGAAAAACTGTTTTTT
NA NA TRBJ2-2 TRBV7-9 CAVYLADGELFF TGTGCCGTGTACCTTGCCGACGGGGAGCTGTTTTTT
NA NA TRBJ2-1 TRBV19 CASSMSGSYNEQFF TGTGCCAGTAGTATGAGCGGTTCCTACAATGAGCAGTTCTTC
TRBD1 NA TRBJ2-2 TRBV28 CASSPRTGTGELFF TGTGCCAGCAGTCCCAGGACAGGCACCGGGGAGCTGTTTTTT
NA NA TRBJ2-2 TRBV27 CASSLQGTGELFF TGTGCCAGCAGTTTACAGGGAACCGGGGAGCTGTTTTTT
NA NA TRBJ2-7 TRBV7-9 CASSLALPKASYEQYF TGTGCCAGCAGCTTAGCGCTACCTAAGGCCTCCTACGAGCAGTACTTC
NA once TRBJ1-6 TRBV9 CASSVTGGNNSPLHF TGTGCCAGCAGCGTTACGGGAGGCAATAATTCACCCCTCCACTTT
TRBD1 NA TRBJ1-1 TRBV7-8 CASSLGQGGGTEAFF TGTGCCAGCAGCTTAGGACAGGGTGGGGGCACTGAAGCTTTCTTT
NA NA TRBJ2-7 TRBV5-1 CASRTLQGTDEQYF TGCGCCAGCAGGACCTTACAGGGAACGGACGAGCAGTACTTC
NA NA TRBJ1-1 TRBV15 CATSRDIGVGVNTEAFF TGTGCCACCAGCAGAGATATAGGTGTGGGCGTGAACACTGAAGCTTTCTTT
NA NA TRBJ1-4 TRBV7-9 CASSKSLGEKLFF TGTGCCAGCAGCAAGTCCCTCGGGGAAAAACTGTTTTTT
TRBD1 once TRBJ1-3 TRBV7-2 CASSPGGVRGNSGNTIYF TGTGCCAGCAGCCCAGGGGGAGTGCGGGGTAACTCTGGAAACACCATATATTTT
NA NA TRBJ2-1 TRBV20-1 CSARDSDRTFYNEQFF TGCAGTGCTAGAGATAGTGACCGGACATTCTACAATGAGCAGTTCTTC
NA NA TRBJ2-1 TRBV27 CASSYNSYNEQFF TGTGCCAGCAGTTATAACTCCTACAATGAGCAGTTCTTC
NA few TRBJ2-7 TRBV28 CASSLRGGYEQYF TGTGCCAGCAGTTTAAGAGGGGGCTACGAGCAGTACTTC
TRBD1 NA TRBJ2-1 TRBV19 CASSVPGQGNEQFF TGTGCCAGTAGTGTTCCGGGACAGGGGAATGAGCAGTTCTTC
NA NA TRBJ2-2 TRBV19 CASTRPSNTGELFF TGTGCCAGTACTAGACCATCCAACACCGGGGAGCTGTTTTTT
TRBD1 NA TRBJ1-5 TRBV27 CASSSPLIYRGDQPQHF TGTGCCAGCAGTTCCCCACTTATTTACAGGGGGGACCAGCCCCAGCATTTT
NA NA TRBJ1-1 TRBV4-1 CASTLGREGRNTEAFF TGCGCCAGCACCTTGGGGAGGGAAGGGAGGAACACTGAAGCTTTCTTT
TRBD2 NA TRBJ2-2 TRBV30 CAWKIAGGPSGELFF TGTGCCTGGAAAATAGCGGGAGGGCCCTCGGGGGAGCTGTTTTTT
NA NA TRBJ2-7 TRBV11-2 CASSLDLRAYYEQYF TGTGCCAGCAGCTTGGACTTGAGGGCCTACTACGAGCAGTACTTC
NA NA TRBJ2-2 TRBV29-1 CSVEGDPTGELFF TGCAGCGTTGAAGGAGACCCCACCGGGGAGCTGTTTTTT
NA NA TRBJ2-7 TRBV5-6 CASSTTDRTYEQYF TGTGCCAGCAGTACGACCGACAGGACCTACGAGCAGTACTTC
NA once TRBJ2-3 TRBV5-1 CASNTWQSSTDTQYF TGCGCCAGCAACACATGGCAATCTAGCACAGATACGCAGTATTTT
TRBD1 NA TRBJ1-5 TRBV12-3/TRBV12-4 CASSSRQGGQPQHF TGTGCCAGCAGTTCCCGACAGGGCGGTCAGCCCCAGCATTTT
NA once TRBJ1-4 TRBV6-5 CASSYSTGGKLFF TGTGCCAGCAGTTACTCCACCGGTGGAAAACTGTTTTTT
NA NA TRBJ2-1 TRBV4-2 CASSHYKRSSYNEQFF TGTGCCAGCAGCCACTACAAGAGGAGCTCCTACAATGAGCAGTTCTTC
NA once TRBJ2-3 TRBV5-1 CASSLEGYLTDTQYF TGCGCCAGCAGCTTGGAAGGTTATTTGACAGATACGCAGTATTTT
NA NA TRBJ2-3 TRBV2 CASSGGQQYF TGTGCCAGCAGTGGGGGACAGCAGTATTTT
TRBD1 NA TRBJ2-5 TRBV20-1 CSAWALGQVDVQETQYF TGCAGTGCTTGGGCCCTGGGACAGGTTGACGTTCAAGAGACCCAGTACTTC
NA NA TRBJ2-1 TRBV12-3/TRBV12-4 CASSCLDSRACNEQFF TGTGCCAGCAGTTGCCTGGACAGTAGGGCCTGCAATGAGCAGTTCTTC
TRBD2 NA TRBJ2-1 TRBV30 CAWSVAGNEQFF TGTGCCTGGAGTGTAGCGGGGAATGAGCAGTTCTTC
NA NA TRBJ2-5 TRBV16 CASSQTGATPGETQYF TGTGCCAGCAGCCAAACGGGGGCCACCCCCGGGGAGACCCAGTACTTC
TRBD1 NA TRBJ1-1 TRBV28 CASSLVQGVEAFF TGTGCCAGCAGTTTAGTACAGGGGGTTGAAGCTTTCTTT
NA NA TRBJ2-7 TRBV2 CASSGDRTYEQYF TGTGCCAGCAGTGGCGACAGGACCTACGAGCAGTACTTC
NA few TRBJ2-7 TRBV7-6 CASSPPDYYEQYF TGTGCCAGCAGCCCGCCGGACTACTACGAGCAGTACTTC
NA NA TRBJ1-1 TRBV7-9 CASSESAFPNTEAFF TGTGCCAGCAGCGAATCGGCCTTTCCGAACACTGAAGCTTTCTTT
TRBD1 once TRBJ1-4 TRBV6-5 CASSYSGTGDIANEKLFF TGTGCCAGCAGTTACTCTGGGACAGGGGATATCGCTAATGAAAAACTGTTTTTT
TRBD1 medium-sized TRBJ1-6 TRBV7-9 CASRGQANSPLHF TGTGCCAGCAGGGGACAGGCAAATTCACCCCTCCACTTT
NA NA TRBJ1-1 TRBV19 CASSEDSEAFF TGTGCCAGTAGTGAAGACAGTGAAGCTTTCTTT
NA NA TRBJ2-3 TRBV9 CASSRGGSSTDTQYF TGTGCCAGCAGCAGGGGTGGGAGTAGCACAGATACGCAGTATTTT
TRBD1 NA TRBJ1-1 TRBV18 CASSISRDSPNTEAFF TGTGCCAGCTCAATTTCCCGGGACAGCCCGAACACTGAAGCTTTCTTT
TRBD1 few TRBJ2-7 TRBV5-4 CASSFTGGPAYEQYF TGTGCCAGCAGCTTCACAGGGGGACCCGCCTACGAGCAGTACTTC